This TCR beta chain was retrieved from a study of CD8 T cells in ankylosing spondylitis. Study results and caveats: Matched ankylosing spondylitis synovial fluid reportedly contained a significantly enriched population of disease-linked clones.

TCR beta libraries were made by quantitative 5'-RACE with molecular barcodes. TCRdb reanalysed the 5' RACE reads using MiXCR and keeps one entry per CDR3 protein. The profile shows a few hundred thousand distinct CDR3 sequences, over 9.5% of them singletons. This clonotype was seen many times. Its cognate antigen is unknown. Trimming took off 4 bases at V and 0 bases at J, with 9 bases between the two ends. CDR1 and CDR2 from the germline V gene are SGHDN and FVKESK. CDR3 length: 14 amino acids. V gene TRBV14 combines with J gene TRBJ2-5; the D is unclear. This clonotype originated in a male donor with ankylosing spondylitis or in good health (not recorded which). The sequencing sample was made of blood, either unsorted or a sorted T cell fraction (not recorded which). CDR3 region: CASSLHQNQETQYF. The CDR3 nucleotides read TGTGCCAGCAGCCTCCACCAGAACCAAGAGACCCAGTACTTC.